This record concerns one T cell receptor beta chain sequence. The antigen remains undetermined. TCRdb's table, derived via immunoSEQ multiplex PCR, lists solely in-frame clones and lacks some. The sample has roughly 140,000 clones, 90% to 95% seen once. The sample is drawn from a study of T cell responses to AZD1222 COVID-19 vaccine. Findings and limits, study-wide: Donors were largely white British and mainly female; clonal diversity was possibly underestimated.

The clonotype was recovered from an adult who received the AZD1222 COVID-19 vaccine. This sample comprised peripheral blood, obtained 28 days after the second AZD1222 dose.

In DNA, the CDR3 is TGTGCCAGCAGTGGACCTGACCGTAGAAGCTCCTACAATGAGCAGTTCTTC. Translated: CASSGPDRRSSYNEQFF. The chain links TRBV6-1 to TRBJ2-1; D remains ambiguous. The CDR3 is made up of 17 amino acids. Germline CDR1 and CDR2: MNHNS and SASEGT. With 4 bases removed from V and 0 bases from J, the gap between germline ends came to 16 bases.